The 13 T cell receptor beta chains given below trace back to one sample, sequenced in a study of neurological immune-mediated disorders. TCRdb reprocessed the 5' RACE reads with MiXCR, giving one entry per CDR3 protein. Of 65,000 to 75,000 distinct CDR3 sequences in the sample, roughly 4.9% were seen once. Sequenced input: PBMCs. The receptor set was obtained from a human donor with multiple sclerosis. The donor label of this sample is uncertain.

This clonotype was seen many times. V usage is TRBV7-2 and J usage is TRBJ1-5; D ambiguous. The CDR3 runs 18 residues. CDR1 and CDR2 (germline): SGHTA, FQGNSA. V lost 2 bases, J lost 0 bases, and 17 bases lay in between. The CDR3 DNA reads TGTGCCAGCAGCTTAAGGGCTAGCCCCTTCTATAGCAATCAGCCCCAGCATTTT. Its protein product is CASSLRASPFYSNQPQHF.

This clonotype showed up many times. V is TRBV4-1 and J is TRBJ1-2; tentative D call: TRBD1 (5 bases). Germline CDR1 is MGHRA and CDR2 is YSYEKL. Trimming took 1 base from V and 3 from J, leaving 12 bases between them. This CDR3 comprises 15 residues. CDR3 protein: CASSQGDSPYYGYTF. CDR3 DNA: TGCGCCAGCAGCCAAGGCGACAGCCCTTACTATGGCTACACCTTC.

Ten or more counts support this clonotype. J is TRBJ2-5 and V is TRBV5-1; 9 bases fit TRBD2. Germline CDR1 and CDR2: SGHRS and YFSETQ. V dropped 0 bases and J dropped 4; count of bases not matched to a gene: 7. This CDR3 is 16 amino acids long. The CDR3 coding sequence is TGCGCCAGCAGCTTGGCCTCAATTAGCGGGGGAGAGACCCAGTACTTC. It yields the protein CASSLASISGGETQYF.

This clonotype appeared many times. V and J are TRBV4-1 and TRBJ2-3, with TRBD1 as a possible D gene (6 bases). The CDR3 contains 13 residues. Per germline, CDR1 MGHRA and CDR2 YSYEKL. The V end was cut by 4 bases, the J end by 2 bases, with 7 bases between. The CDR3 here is CASSRDTTDTQYF. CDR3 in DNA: TGCGCCAGCAGCCGGGACACCACAGATACGCAGTATTTT.

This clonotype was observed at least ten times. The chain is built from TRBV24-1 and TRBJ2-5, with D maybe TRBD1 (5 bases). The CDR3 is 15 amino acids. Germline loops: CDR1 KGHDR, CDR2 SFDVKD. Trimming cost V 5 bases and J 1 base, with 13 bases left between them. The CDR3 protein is CATSAPDKIQETQYF. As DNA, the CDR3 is TGTGCCACCAGTGCCCCGGACAAGATCCAAGAGACCCAGTACTTC.

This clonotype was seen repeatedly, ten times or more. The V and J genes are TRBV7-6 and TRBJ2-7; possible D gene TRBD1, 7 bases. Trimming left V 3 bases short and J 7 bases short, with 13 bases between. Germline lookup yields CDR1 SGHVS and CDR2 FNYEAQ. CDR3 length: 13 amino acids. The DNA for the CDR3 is TGTGCCAGCAGCTTGGCCCCAGGGGGGGAGCAGTACTTC. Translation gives CASSLAPGGEQYF.

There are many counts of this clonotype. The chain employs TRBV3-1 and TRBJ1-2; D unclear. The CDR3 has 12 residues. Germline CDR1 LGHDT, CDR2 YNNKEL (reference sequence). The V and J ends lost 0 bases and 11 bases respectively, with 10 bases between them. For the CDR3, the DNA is TGTGCCAGCAGCCAAGAGGAAAGGGTTTACACCTTC. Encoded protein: CASSQEERVYTF.

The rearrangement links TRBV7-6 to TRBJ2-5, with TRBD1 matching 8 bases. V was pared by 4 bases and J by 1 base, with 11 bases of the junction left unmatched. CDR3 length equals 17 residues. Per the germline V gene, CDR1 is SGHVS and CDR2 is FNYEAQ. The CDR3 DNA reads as TGTGCCAGCAGCTCACCTTTCAGGGGGCCTTCCCAAGAGACCCAGTACTTC. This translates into CASSSPFRGPSQETQYF. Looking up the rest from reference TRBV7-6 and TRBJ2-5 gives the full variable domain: GAGVSQSPRYKVTKRGQDVALRCDPISGHVSLYWYRQALGQGPEFLTYFNYEAQQDKSGLPNDRFSAERPEGSISTLTIQRTEQRDSAMYRCASSSPFRGPSQETQYFGPGTRLLVL.

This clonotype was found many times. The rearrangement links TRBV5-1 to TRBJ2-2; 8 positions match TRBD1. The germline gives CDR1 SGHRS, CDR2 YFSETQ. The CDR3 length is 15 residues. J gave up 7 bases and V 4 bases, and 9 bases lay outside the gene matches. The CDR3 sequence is CASSVGQGTNGELFF. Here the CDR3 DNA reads TGCGCCAGCAGCGTAGGACAGGGTACGAACGGGGAGCTGTTTTTT.

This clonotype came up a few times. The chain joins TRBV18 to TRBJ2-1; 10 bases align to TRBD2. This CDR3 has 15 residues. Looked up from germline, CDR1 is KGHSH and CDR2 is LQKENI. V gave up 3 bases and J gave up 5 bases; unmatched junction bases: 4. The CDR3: CASSPSSGGNNEQFF. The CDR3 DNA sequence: TGTGCCAGCTCACCCTCTAGCGGGGGAAACAATGAGCAGTTCTTC.

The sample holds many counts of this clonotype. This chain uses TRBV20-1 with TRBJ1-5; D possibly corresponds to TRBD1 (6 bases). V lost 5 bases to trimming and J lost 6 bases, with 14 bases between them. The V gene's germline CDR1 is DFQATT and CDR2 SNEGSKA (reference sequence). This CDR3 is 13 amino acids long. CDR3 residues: CSAVDRWIQPQHF. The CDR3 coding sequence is TGCAGTGCTGTTGACAGGTGGATTCAGCCCCAGCATTTT.

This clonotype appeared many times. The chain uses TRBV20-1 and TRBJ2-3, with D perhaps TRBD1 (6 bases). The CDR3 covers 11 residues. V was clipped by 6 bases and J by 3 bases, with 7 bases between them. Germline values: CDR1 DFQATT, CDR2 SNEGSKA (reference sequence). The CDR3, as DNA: TGCAGTGCCACAGGGACAGATACGCAGTATTTT. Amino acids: CSATGTDTQYF.

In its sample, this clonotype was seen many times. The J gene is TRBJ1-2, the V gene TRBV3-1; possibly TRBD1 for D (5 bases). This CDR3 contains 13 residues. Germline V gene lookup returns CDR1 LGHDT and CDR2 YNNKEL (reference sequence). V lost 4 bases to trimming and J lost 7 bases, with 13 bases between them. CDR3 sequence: CASSRDGRFGYTF. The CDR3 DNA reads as TGTGCCAGCAGCCGGGACGGTCGATTTGGCTACACCTTC.